A selection of T cell receptor beta chains follows, all from one sample in a study of PD-L1 blockade in urothelial cancer. Measured with immunoSEQ multiplex PCR; TCRdb has only the in-frame clones, and not every one. The data show 44,000 or so clones, roughly four fifths seen once. The sample here was PBMCs, taken around atezolizumab (anti-PD-L1) treatment. The source of these receptors is a man between 70 and 80 years old with urothelial cancer. The CDR3 runs from the conserved cysteine through the conserved F or W. D genes are given only for firm matches. Clone size is not always given. Where it is, it says once, few, many or a class for expanded clones.

clone_size d_call j_call v_call cdr3_aa cdr3_nt
- TRBD2 TRBJ2-6 TRBV5-1 CASSREGGSQINVLTF TGCGCCAGCAGCCGGGAGGGGGGCTCACAGATCAACGTCCTGACTTTC
few - TRBJ2-5 TRBV6-5 CASSYSKGIQGETQYF TGTGCCAGCAGTTACTCGAAAGGGATTCAGGGAGAGACCCAGTACTTC
- - TRBJ2-3 TRBV9 CASSVLSASTDTQYF TGTGCCAGCAGCGTACTTAGCGCTAGCACAGATACGCAGTATTTT
few TRBD1 TRBJ2-2 TRBV5-5 CASSRGDRAKVAGELFF TGTGCCAGCAGCCGCGGGGACAGGGCAAAGGTGGCCGGGGAGCTGTTTTTT
- - TRBJ1-1 TRBV14 CASSYQGNTEAFF TGTGCCAGCAGCTATCAGGGGAACACTGAAGCTTTCTTT
- - TRBJ1-5 TRBV11-2 CASSLDPAGNQPQHF TGTGCCAGCAGCTTAGATCCCGCAGGTAATCAGCCCCAGCATTTT
- TRBD2 TRBJ2-2 TRBV18 CASSPSLAEHTGELFF TGTGCCAGCTCACCCTCCCTAGCGGAGCACACCGGGGAGCTGTTTTTT
- TRBD2 TRBJ2-1 TRBV27 CASSVSSGGINNEQFF TGTGCCAGCAGCGTTTCTAGCGGGGGGATAAACAATGAGCAGTTCTTC
few - TRBJ2-2 TRBV21-1 CASSKEGQGRPNTGELFF TGTGCCAGCAGCAAAGAGGGCCAGGGGCGTCCGAACACCGGGGAGCTGTTTTTT
- - TRBJ1-3 TRBV30 CAWSVLSRPGNTIYF TGTGCCTGGAGTGTACTGTCGAGGCCCGGAAACACCATATATTTT
- TRBD1 TRBJ1-2 TRBV7-9 CASSSGGRGNPNYGYTF TGTGCCAGCAGCTCCGGAGGCAGGGGGAATCCTAACTATGGCTACACCTTC
- - TRBJ1-5 TRBV19 CASSNRGRGYSNQPQHF TGTGCCAGTTCCAATCGGGGCAGGGGATATAGCAATCAGCCCCAGCATTTT
- - TRBJ2-7 TRBV7-6 CASSPATDEQYF TGTGCCAGCAGCCCAGCGACGGACGAGCAGTACTTC
- - TRBJ2-7 TRBV2 CASKATPSSYEQYF TGTGCCAGCAAAGCGACGCCGAGCTCCTACGAGCAGTACTTC
- TRBD1 TRBJ1-4 TRBV15 CATSGTGGHEKLFF TGTGCCACCAGCGGAACAGGGGGCCATGAAAAACTGTTTTTT
- - TRBJ2-7 TRBV6-6 CASSNTRGASYEQYF TGTGCCAGCAGTAACACCAGGGGGGCCTCCTACGAGCAGTACTTC
- - TRBJ1-2 TRBV4-1 CASSQTGNYGYTF TGCGCCAGCAGCCAAACCGGGAACTATGGCTACACCTTC
- - TRBJ2-3 TRBV5-5 CASSIWEAGTDTQYF TGTGCCAGCAGTATTTGGGAGGCGGGAACAGATACGCAGTATTTT
- TRBD2 TRBJ2-1 TRBV11-1 CASSLNAGDEQFF TGTGCCAGCAGCTTAAATGCGGGGGATGAGCAGTTCTTC
- - TRBJ2-7 TRBV5-1 CASRQGPGRAYEQYF TGCGCCAGCAGACAGGGGCCCGGGAGGGCCTACGAGCAGTACTTC
- - TRBJ1-2 TRBV10-3 CAISESIDSYGYTF TGTGCCATCAGTGAGTCTATAGACAGCTATGGCTACACCTTC
- TRBD1 TRBJ1-5 TRBV18 CASSPRTGGGGSNQPQHF TGTGCCAGCTCACCGAGGACAGGGGGCGGAGGGAGCAATCAGCCCCAGCATTTT
- - TRBJ2-5 TRBV5-4 CASSLGTYQETQYF TGTGCCAGCAGCCTCGGGACTTACCAAGAGACCCAGTACTTC
once - TRBJ2-6 TRBV28 CASSLEGAGANVLTF TGTGCCAGCAGTTTAGAGGGGGCTGGGGCCAACGTCCTGACTTTC
once TRBD1 TRBJ1-6 TRBV5-6 CASSFRGSNSPLHF TGTGCCAGCAGCTTCAGGGGGTCTAATTCACCCCTCCACTTT
- TRBD1 TRBJ2-7 TRBV4-1 CASSQAGTGIYEQYF TGCGCCAGCAGCCAAGCCGGGACAGGGATTTACGAGCAGTACTTC
- TRBD2 TRBJ2-1 TRBV6-6 CASSPIAGTYEQFF TGTGCCAGCAGTCCCATAGCGGGAACGTATGAGCAGTTCTTC
- TRBD1 TRBJ2-7 TRBV29-1 CSGGTGLGEQYF TGCAGCGGGGGGACAGGGCTCGGCGAGCAGTACTTC
- - TRBJ2-4 TRBV5-1 CASSLMGGGENIQYF TGCGCCAGCAGCTTGATGGGAGGCGGGGAAAACATTCAGTACTTC
- TRBD2 TRBJ2-1 TRBV9 CASSEQTSSYNEQFF TGTGCCAGCAGCGAACAGACTAGCTCTTACAATGAGCAGTTCTTC
- - TRBJ2-1 TRBV7-3 CASSAGANEQFF TGTGCCAGCAGTGCGGGGGCCAATGAGCAGTTCTTC
- - TRBJ2-3 TRBV5-8 CASSLARVTGDTQYF TGTGCCAGCAGCTTGGCCCGCGTTACTGGAGATACGCAGTATTTT
- TRBD2 TRBJ2-1 TRBV9 CASSARGGDEQFF TGTGCCAGCAGCGCGCGGGGGGGAGATGAGCAGTTCTTC
- - TRBJ1-1 TRBV4-3 CASNPRQGGNTEAFF TGCGCCAGCAACCCCAGGCAGGGAGGGAACACTGAAGCTTTCTTT
- - TRBJ1-5 TRBV5-4 CASSLAPNQPQHF TGTGCCAGCAGCTTGGCTCCGAATCAGCCCCAGCATTTT
- TRBD1 TRBJ1-1 TRBV29-1 CSVVLDRGRSTEAFF TGCAGCGTTGTCTTGGACAGGGGGCGAAGTACTGAAGCTTTCTTT
- TRBD2 TRBJ2-2 TRBV11-2 CASSLYRGDTGELFF TGTGCCAGCAGCCTCTATCGGGGGGACACCGGGGAGCTGTTTTTT